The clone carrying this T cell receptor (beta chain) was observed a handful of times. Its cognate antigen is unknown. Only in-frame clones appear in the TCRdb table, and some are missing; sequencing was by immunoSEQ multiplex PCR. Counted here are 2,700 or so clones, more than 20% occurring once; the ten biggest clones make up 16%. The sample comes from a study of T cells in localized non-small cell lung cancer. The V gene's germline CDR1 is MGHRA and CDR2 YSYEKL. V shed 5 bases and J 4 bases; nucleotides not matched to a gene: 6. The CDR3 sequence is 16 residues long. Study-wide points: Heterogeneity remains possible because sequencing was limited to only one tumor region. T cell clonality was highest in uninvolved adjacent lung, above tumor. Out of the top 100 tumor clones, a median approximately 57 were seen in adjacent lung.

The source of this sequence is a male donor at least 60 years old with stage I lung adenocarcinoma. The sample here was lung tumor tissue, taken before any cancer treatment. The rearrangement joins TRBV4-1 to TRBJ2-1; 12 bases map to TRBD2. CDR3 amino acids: CASSYPSGGDYNEQFF. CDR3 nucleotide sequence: TGCGCCAGCAGCTATCCTAGCGGGGGGGATTACAATGAGCAGTTCTTC.